This T cell receptor (beta chain) was retrieved from a study of long-term antiretroviral therapy in people with HIV. Study as a whole: Earliest sampling preceded the 2015 immediate-ART recommendation by about a decade.

A v3.0 immunoSEQ assay was performed at survey level. Measured with immunoSEQ multiplex PCR; TCRdb has only the in-frame clones, and not every one. The sample holds 33,000 or so clones, about 98% seen once. J gave up 7 bases and V 5 bases, and 16 bases lay outside the gene matches. The CDR3 extends over 16 amino acids. CDR1 is MNHEY, CDR2 SMNVEV, per germline (reference sequence). The receptor was isolated from a man aged 30-40 years with HIV. The chain couples TRBV27 to TRBJ2-5, with TRBD1 matching 7 bases. Material: unsorted PBMCs, obtained 7.6 years after starting antiretroviral therapy. In DNA, the CDR3 is TGTGCCAGCAGTCCATCCGGGACAGCCCCAGGAGGGACCCAGTACTTC. Encoded protein: CASSPSGTAPGGTQYF.